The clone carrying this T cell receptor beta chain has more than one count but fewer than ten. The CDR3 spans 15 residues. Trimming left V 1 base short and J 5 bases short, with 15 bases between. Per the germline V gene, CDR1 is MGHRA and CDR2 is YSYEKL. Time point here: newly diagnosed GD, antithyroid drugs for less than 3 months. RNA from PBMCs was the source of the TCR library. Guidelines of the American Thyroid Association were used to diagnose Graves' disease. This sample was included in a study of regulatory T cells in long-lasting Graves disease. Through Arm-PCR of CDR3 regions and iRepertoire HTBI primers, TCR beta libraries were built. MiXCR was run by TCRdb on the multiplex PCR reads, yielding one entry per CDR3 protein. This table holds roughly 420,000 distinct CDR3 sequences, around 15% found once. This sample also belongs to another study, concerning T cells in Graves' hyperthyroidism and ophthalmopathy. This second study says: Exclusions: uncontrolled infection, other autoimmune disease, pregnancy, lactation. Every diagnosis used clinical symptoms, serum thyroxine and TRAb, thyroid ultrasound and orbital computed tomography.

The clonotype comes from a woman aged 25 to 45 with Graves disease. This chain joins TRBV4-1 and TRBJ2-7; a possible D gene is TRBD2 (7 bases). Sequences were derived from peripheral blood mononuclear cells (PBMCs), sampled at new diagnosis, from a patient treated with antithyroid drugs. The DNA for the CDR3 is TGCGCCAGCAGCCAAGTGGGGGGGGCAATGGACGAGCAGTACTTC. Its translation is CASSQVGGAMDEQYF.